Shown below are 20 T cell receptor beta chains from a single sample sequenced in a study of shared clonotypes between healthy human individuals. TCRdb keeps only in-frame clones here, not all; method: immunoSEQ multiplex PCR. In the table there are roughly 2.4 million clones, more than 90% of which are singletons. The specimen sequenced was naive CD4+ T cells sorted from blood. Subset denoted: CD45RA+ positively selected. The source of these receptors is a man in his late teens or twenties in good health.

This clone was counted a few times. The V and J genes are TRBV2 and TRBJ2-7; D may be TRBD2 (6 bases). CDR1 and CDR2 from the germline V gene are SNHLY and FYNNEI. Trimming took 8 bases from V and 4 from J, leaving 15 bases between them. The CDR3 contains 13 residues. The CDR3 bases are TGTGCCAGCGTTGGGCGGGGTCGGTACGAGCAGTACTTC. It encodes CASVGRGRYEQYF.

The rearrangement uses TRBV20-1 and TRBJ1-5, with TRBD1 matching over 7 bases. There are 11 residues in the CDR3. Germline values: CDR1 DFQATT, CDR2 SNEGSKA (reference sequence). The CDR3 loop is CEQGSNQPQHF. The CDR3 DNA reads TGCGAACAGGGGAGCAATCAGCCCCAGCATTTT.

V and J are TRBV7-2 and TRBJ2-2, with a weak D call TRBD2 (5 bases). The CDR3 length is 17 residues. V was clipped by 1 base and J by 5 bases, with 17 bases between them. Germline V CDR1 and CDR2: SGHTA, FQGNSA. CDR3 amino acids: CASSLDPSRSRTGELFF. Written as DNA, the CDR3 is TGTGCCAGCAGCTTAGACCCTAGCCGGAGCAGGACCGGGGAGCTGTTTTTT.

This sequence joins TRBV5-4 and TRBJ1-6, with TRBD1 as a possible D gene (5 bases). This CDR3 comprises 17 residues. Trimming stripped 0 bases from V and 0 bases from J, with 10 bases between. Germline CDR1 SGHNT, CDR2 YYREEE (reference sequence). The DNA of the CDR3 is TGTGCCAGCAGCTTGGTAGGGGAAAGCTCCTATAATTCACCCCTCCACTTT. Translation: CASSLVGESSYNSPLHF.

This sequence joins TRBV9 and TRBJ2-5; the match to TRBD2 covers 9 bases. Germline CDR1 reads SGDLS; CDR2 reads YYNGEE. The J segment lost 0 bases and the V segment lost 4 bases, leaving 7 bases of the junction unmatched. CDR3 length: 16 residues. This CDR3 is CASSPLTSGYQETQYF. As DNA, the CDR3 is TGTGCCAGCAGCCCCCTGACTAGCGGATACCAAGAGACCCAGTACTTC. Full variable domain (outside the CDR3, taken from reference TRBV9 and TRBJ2-5): DSGVTQTPKHLITATGQRVTLRCSPRSGDLSVYWYQQSLDQGLQFLIQYYNGEERAKGNILERFSAQQFPDLHSELNLSSLELGDSALYFCASSPLTSGYQETQYFGPGTRLLVL.

This clone was detected only once. The rearrangement joins TRBV15 to TRBJ2-5; D not certain. V was clipped by 1 base and J by 5 bases, with 8 bases between them. From germline, CDR1 is LNHNV and CDR2 YYDKDF (reference sequence). This CDR3 is built from 13 residues. The CDR3 DNA is TGTGCCACCAGCAGAGGGTTTCGCGAGACCCAGTACTTC. Its translation is CATSRGFRETQYF.

CDR3 DNA sequence: TGTGCCAGCAGGCCCTCCGGGGATTCGGTCACTGAAGCTTTCTTT. As protein: CASRPSGDSVTEAFF. The rearrangement uses TRBV28 and TRBJ1-1; unclear D gene. V lost 6 bases and J lost 4, with 18 bases in between. CDR1 and CDR2 (germline): MDHEN, SYDVKM. The CDR3 is made up of 15 amino acids.

V usage is TRBV9 and J usage is TRBJ1-6, with D perhaps matching TRBD1 (6 bases). The V end was cut by 1 base, the J end by 9 bases, with 14 bases between. The CDR3 runs to 15 residues. CDR1 is SGDLS and CDR2 is YYNGEE in the germline V gene. CDR3 sequence reads: CASSVSGTPFSPLHF. The DNA of the CDR3 is TGTGCCAGCAGCGTATCCGGGACACCGTTTTCACCCCTCCACTTT.

The chain employs TRBV7-2 and TRBJ2-3; D is uncertain. The CDR3 runs to 13 residues. Trimming cost V 2 bases and J 4 bases, with 7 bases left between them. The germline V gene encodes CDR1 SGHTA and CDR2 FQGNSA. For the CDR3, the DNA is TGTGCCAGCAGCTTATGGTTCGCAGATACGCAGTATTTT. This sequence encodes CASSLWFADTQYF.

The chain has TRBV2 and TRBJ2-7; D is unresolved. The germline V gene has CDR1 SNHLY and CDR2 FYNNEI. Trimming removed 6 bases from V and 5 bases from J, with 5 bases in between. The CDR3 extends over 10 amino acids. The chain's CDR3 is CASRRNEQYF. The CDR3 nucleotides are TGTGCCAGCAGACGGAACGAGCAGTACTTC.

A single count supports this clone. The chain has TRBV2 and TRBJ2-1, with 11 bases lining up with TRBD2. The germline gives CDR1 SNHLY, CDR2 FYNNEI. This CDR3 contains 20 residues. V lost 6 bases and J lost 0; bases outside the gene matches: 16. The CDR3 coding sequence is TGTGCCAGCAGCCCCGGGACTAGCGGATCGACCCGTAGCTCCTACAATGAGCAGTTCTTC. It codes for CASSPGTSGSTRSSYNEQFF.

The rearrangement uses TRBV28 and TRBJ1-5, with 7 bases aligning to TRBD1. V was pared by 7 bases and J by 4 bases, with 7 bases of the junction left unmatched. Germline V gene sequence: CDR1 MDHEN, CDR2 SYDVKM. The CDR3 length is 14 residues. The CDR3 coding sequence is TGTGCCAGCACCATCGGGACAGCTAATCAGCCCCAGCATTTT. Protein product: CASTIGTANQPQHF. Combining the CDR3 with reference TRBV28 and TRBJ1-5 gives the whole variable domain DVKVTQSSRYLVKRTGEKVFLECVQDMDHENMFWYRQDPGLGLRLIYFSYDVKMKEKGDIPEGYSVSREKKERFSLILESASTNQTSMYLCASTIGTANQPQHFGDGTRLSIL.

The chain uses TRBV4-1 and TRBJ2-7; 7 bases map to TRBD1. In germline, CDR1 is MGHRA, CDR2 YSYEKL. J was trimmed by 0 bases and V by 4 bases; bases with no gene match: 6. The CDR3 loop spans 15 amino acids. The CDR3 here is CASSLLDRDSYEQYF. The CDR3 bases are TGCGCCAGCAGCCTTCTCGACAGGGACTCCTACGAGCAGTACTTC.

On this clone itself: Additional DNA sequences in this sample encode the identical CDR3. The V and J genes are TRBV2 and TRBJ2-7, with 8 bases that match TRBD1. Germline V gene sequence: CDR1 SNHLY, CDR2 FYNNEI. J gave up 1 base and V 11 bases, and 4 bases lay outside the gene matches. The CDR3 has 12 amino acids. The CDR3 reads CAGRTGSYEQYF. The DNA for the CDR3 is TGTGCCGGGCGGACAGGGTCCTACGAGCAGTACTTC.

The chain recombines TRBV7-8 with TRBJ1-1; D is possibly TRBD1 (5 bases). Germline CDR1 reads SGHVS; CDR2 reads FQNEAQ. Between the trimmed V and J ends, which lost 3 bases and 0 bases, there was a span of 11 bases. This CDR3 has 15 residues. The CDR3 sequence: CASSFGANLNTEAFF. The CDR3 DNA reads TGTGCCAGCAGCTTTGGGGCTAACTTGAACACTGAAGCTTTCTTT.

To note about this clone: A read error may produce the germline difference seen at one junction end. This rearrangement joins TRBV7-7 to TRBJ2-1; D possibly corresponds to TRBD1 (6 bases). This CDR3 has 14 amino acids. Germline V gene sequence: CDR1 SSHAT, CDR2 FNYEAQ (reference sequence). The CDR3: CASSPTGLGNEQFF. CDR3 nucleotides: TGTGCTAGCAGCCCCACAGGGTTGGGCAATGAGCAGTTCTTC. The full variable domain, its missing parts supplied by reference TRBV7-7 and TRBJ2-1, is GAGVSQSPRYKVTKRGQDVTLRCDPISSHATLYWYQQALGQGPEFLTYFNYEAQPDKSGLPSDRFSAERPEGSISTLTIQRTEQRDSAMYRCASSPTGLGNEQFFGPGTRLTVL.

The J gene is TRBJ2-7, the V gene TRBV6-5; perhaps TRBD2 as D (6 bases). Germline assignment: CDR1 MNHEY and CDR2 SVGAGI. There are 14 residues in the CDR3. Trimming stripped 0 bases from V and 5 bases from J, with 11 bases between. This CDR3 is CASSYSSGEDEQYF. In DNA form, the CDR3 reads TGTGCCAGCAGTTACTCCTCTGGGGAGGACGAGCAGTACTTC.

The genes are TRBV28 and TRBJ2-7; D not resolved. The germline V gene encodes CDR1 MDHEN and CDR2 SYDVKM. Trimming took off 3 bases at V and 7 bases at J, with 13 bases between the two ends. The CDR3 has 13 amino acids. The CDR3 bases are TGTGCCAGCAGTTTTTGGGTTTCGGAGGAGCAGTACTTC. As protein: CASSFWVSEEQYF.

This clone was found a few times. The genes are TRBV30 and TRBJ1-1; D remains unclear. CDR3 size: 14 residues. The V gene's germline CDR1 is GTSNPN and CDR2 SVGIG (reference sequence). Trimming left V 0 bases short and J 1 base short, with 9 bases between. The CDR3: CAWSVRRRNTEAFF. CDR3 coding DNA: TGTGCCTGGAGTGTACGTCGCAGGAACACTGAAGCTTTCTTT. Combining the CDR3 with reference TRBV30 and TRBJ1-1 gives the whole variable domain SQTIHQWPATLVQPVGSPLSLECTVEGTSNPNLYWYRQAAGRGLQLLFYSVGIGQISSEVPQNLSASRPQDRQFILSSKKLLLSDSGFYLCAWSVRRRNTEAFFGQGTRLTVV.

This clone was counted a single time. The chain couples TRBV28 to TRBJ2-7; D perhaps matches TRBD2 (6 bases). The CDR3 contains 16 residues. CDR1 is MDHEN, CDR2 SYDVKM, per germline. Trimming shortened V by 6 bases and J by 0 bases, and 18 bases separated the two germline ends. Here the CDR3 reads CASSPGGAAPSYEQYF. The CDR3 nucleotides are TGTGCCAGCAGCCCAGGAGGGGCGGCGCCCTCCTACGAGCAGTACTTC.